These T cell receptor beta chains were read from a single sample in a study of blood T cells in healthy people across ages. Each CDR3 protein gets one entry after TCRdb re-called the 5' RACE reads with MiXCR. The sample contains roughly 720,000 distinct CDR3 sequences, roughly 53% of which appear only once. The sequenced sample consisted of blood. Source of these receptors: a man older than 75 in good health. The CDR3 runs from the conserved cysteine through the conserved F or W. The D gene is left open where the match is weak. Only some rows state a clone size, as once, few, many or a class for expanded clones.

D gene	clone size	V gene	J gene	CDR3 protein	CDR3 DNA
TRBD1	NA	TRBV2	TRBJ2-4	CASSVGQGYGNIQYF	TGTGCCAGCAGTGTGGGACAGGGATACGGAAACATTCAGTACTTC
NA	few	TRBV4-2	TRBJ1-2	CASSQDLTGHYGYTF	TGTGCCAGCAGCCAAGATCTCACTGGGCACTATGGCTACACCTTC
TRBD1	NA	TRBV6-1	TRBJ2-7	CASRGRTGQGGLDEQYF	TGTGCCAGCAGAGGACGTACGGGACAGGGGGGGCTTGACGAGCAGTACTTC
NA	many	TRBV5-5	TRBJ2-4	CASNLQGTKNIQYF	TGTGCCAGCAACCTACAGGGAACCAAAAACATTCAGTACTTC
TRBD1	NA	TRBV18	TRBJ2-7	CASSQGTGGASPYEQYF	TGTGCCAGCTCGCAAGGGACAGGGGGAGCATCCCCCTACGAGCAGTACTTC
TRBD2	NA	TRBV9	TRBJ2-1	CASSASPWTSGYNEQFF	TGTGCCAGCAGCGCCTCACCCTGGACTAGCGGGTACAATGAGCAGTTCTTC
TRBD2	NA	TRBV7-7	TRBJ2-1	CASSLALAGGFSYNEQFF	TGTGCTAGCAGCTTAGCGCTTGCGGGAGGCTTCTCCTACAATGAGCAGTTCTTC
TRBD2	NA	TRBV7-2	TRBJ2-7	CASSLVPGTSGSIYEQYF	TGTGCCAGCAGCTTAGTGCCAGGGACTAGCGGGAGTATTTACGAGCAGTACTTC
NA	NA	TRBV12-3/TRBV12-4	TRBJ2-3	CASSLALSGPRYAYF	TGTGCCAGCAGTTTAGCGCTTAGCGGCCCCAGATACGCGTATTTT
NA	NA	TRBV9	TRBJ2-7	CASSVGVTPSYEQYF	TGTGCCAGCAGCGTAGGGGTGACACCTTCCTACGAGCAGTACTTC
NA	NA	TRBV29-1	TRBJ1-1	CSACKTGSNTEAFF	TGCAGCGCTTGTAAGACAGGATCTAACACTGAAGCTTTCTTT
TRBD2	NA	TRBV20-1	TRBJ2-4	CSAGRPSGIAPQYF	TGCAGTGCTGGGAGGCCCAGCGGGATCGCGCCCCAGTACTTC
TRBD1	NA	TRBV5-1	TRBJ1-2	CASSTAQGQNGYTF	TGCGCCAGCAGCACAGCACAGGGGCAGAATGGCTACACCTTC
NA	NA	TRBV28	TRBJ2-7	CASRPGQATYEQYF	TGTGCCAGCAGACCGGGACAAGCGACCTACGAGCAGTACTTC
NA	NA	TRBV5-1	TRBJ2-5	CASSLGRGLQETQYF	TGCGCCAGCAGCTTGGGGAGGGGACTTCAAGAGACCCAGTACTTC
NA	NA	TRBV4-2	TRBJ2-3	CASSPSGVEGDTQYF	TGTGCCAGCAGCCCTTCGGGGGTCGAGGGGGATACGCAGTATTTT
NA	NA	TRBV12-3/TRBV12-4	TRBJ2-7	CASSSVRETPYEQYF	TGTGCCAGCAGTTCTGTCCGGGAAACCCCCTACGAGCAGTACTTC
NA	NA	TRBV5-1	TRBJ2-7	CASSSGSGVRVYEQYF	TGCGCCAGCAGCTCGGGCTCAGGGGTTCGGGTTTACGAGCAGTACTTC
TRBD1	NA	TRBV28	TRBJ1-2	CASRRDRVLMAGGYTF	TGTGCCAGCAGACGGGACAGGGTGCTTATGGCGGGTGGCTACACCTTC
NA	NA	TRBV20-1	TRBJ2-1	CSARAGGSYNEQFF	TGCAGTGCTAGGGCGGGTGGCTCCTACAATGAGCAGTTCTTC
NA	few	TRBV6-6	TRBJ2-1	CASSYSGSINEQFF	TGTGCCAGCAGTTACTCAGGGTCCATCAATGAGCAGTTCTTC
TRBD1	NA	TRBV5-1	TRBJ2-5	CASSRLKGAVETQYF	TGCGCCAGCAGTAGGCTGAAGGGGGCAGTTGAGACCCAGTACTTC
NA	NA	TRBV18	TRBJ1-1	CASSPLTEYTEAFF	TGTGCCAGCTCACCTCTAACAGAGTACACTGAAGCTTTCTTT
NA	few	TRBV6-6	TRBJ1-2	CASSSPRANYGYTF	TGTGCCAGCAGCTCCCCCAGGGCTAACTATGGCTACACCTTC
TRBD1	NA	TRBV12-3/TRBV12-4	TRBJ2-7	CASSRTGYTPEQYF	TGTGCCAGCAGCCGGACAGGTTATACCCCGGAGCAGTACTTC
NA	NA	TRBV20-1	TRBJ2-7	CSARNPPYEQYF	TGCAGTGCTAGAAACCCCCCCTACGAGCAGTACTTC
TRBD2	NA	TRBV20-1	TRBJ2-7	CSARGRGYEQYF	TGCAGTGCTAGGGGGAGGGGCTACGAGCAGTACTTC
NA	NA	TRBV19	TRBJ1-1	CATGGSEAFF	TGTGCCACGGGGGGATCTGAAGCTTTCTTT
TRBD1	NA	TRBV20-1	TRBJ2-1	CSASRQGSEQFF	TGCAGTGCTAGTAGACAGGGGAGTGAGCAGTTCTTC
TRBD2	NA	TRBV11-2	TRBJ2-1	CASTLGLAVYNEQFF	TGTGCCAGCACCTTAGGACTAGCGGTGTACAATGAGCAGTTCTTC
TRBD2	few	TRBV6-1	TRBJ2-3	CASSGGGRLTDTQYF	TGTGCCAGCAGTGGTGGCGGGAGACTCACAGATACGCAGTATTTT
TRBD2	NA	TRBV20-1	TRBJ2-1	CRARTPGGHNEQFF	TGCAGGGCTAGAACCCCGGGAGGGCACAATGAGCAGTTCTTC
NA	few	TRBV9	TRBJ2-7	CASSPGGEPYEQYF	TGTGCCAGCAGCCCCGGGGGCGAACCCTACGAGCAGTACTTC
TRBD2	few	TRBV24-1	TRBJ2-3	CATSDPAGRGSMWRYAYF	TGTGCCACCAGTGACCCCGCGGGGCGCGGGAGCATGTGGAGATACGCGTATTTT
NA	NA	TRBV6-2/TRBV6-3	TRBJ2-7	CASTFRTEQYF	TGTGCCAGCACCTTCCGGACCGAGCAGTACTTC
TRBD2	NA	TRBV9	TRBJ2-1	CASSPQLAHYNEQFF	TGTGCCAGCAGCCCCCAACTAGCGCACTACAATGAGCAGTTCTTC
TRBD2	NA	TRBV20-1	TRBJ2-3	CSASRTGGSNTQYF	TGCAGTGCTAGCCGGACGGGAGGGTCGAATACGCAGTATTTT
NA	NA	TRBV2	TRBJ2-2	CASSEFAEGTGELFF	TGTGCCAGCAGTGAGTTCGCGGAAGGAACCGGGGAGCTGTTTTTT
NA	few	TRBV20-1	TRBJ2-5	CSANLPAQETQYF	TGCAGTGCTAATTTGCCAGCGCAAGAGACCCAGTACTTC
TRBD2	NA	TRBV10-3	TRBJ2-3	CAISAREGDTQYF	TGTGCCATCAGTGCTCGGGAGGGAGATACGCAGTATTTT
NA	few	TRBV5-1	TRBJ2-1	CASSSERDRRRMENEQFF	TGCGCCAGCAGCTCGGAGCGGGACAGGCGACGAATGGAAAATGAGCAGTTCTTC
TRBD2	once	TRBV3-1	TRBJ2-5	CASSSAPLAGVGETQYF	TGTGCCAGCAGCTCGGCACCGTTAGCGGGAGTGGGAGAGACCCAGTACTTC
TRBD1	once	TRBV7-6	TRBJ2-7	CASSLPRQGREQYF	TGTGCCAGCAGCTTACCCCGACAGGGGCGCGAGCAGTACTTC
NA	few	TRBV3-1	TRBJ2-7	CASSQDPASSSYEQYF	TGTGCCAGCAGCCAAGATCCGGCCTCATCGAGCTACGAGCAGTACTTC
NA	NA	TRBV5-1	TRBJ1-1	CASLIKTEAFF	TGCGCCAGTTTAATAAAGACTGAAGCTTTCTTT
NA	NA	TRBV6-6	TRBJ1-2	CASSKTDLDYGYTF	TGTGCCAGCAGCAAGACCGACCTAGACTATGGCTACACCTTC
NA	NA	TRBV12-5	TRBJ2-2	CASGPGTTTGELFF	TGTGCTAGTGGCCCCGGGACGACCACCGGGGAGCTGTTTTTT
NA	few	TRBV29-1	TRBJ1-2	CSVMGQAASYGYTF	TGCAGCGTAATGGGTCAGGCAGCGTCCTATGGCTACACCTTC
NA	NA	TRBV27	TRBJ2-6	CASSPLGSSGANVLTF	TGTGCCAGCAGTCCGTTAGGGAGCTCTGGGGCCAACGTCCTGACTTTC
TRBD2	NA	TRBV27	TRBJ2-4	CASRGTSGLGEQYF	TGTGCCAGCAGAGGGACTAGCGGTCTCGGGGAGCAGTACTTC